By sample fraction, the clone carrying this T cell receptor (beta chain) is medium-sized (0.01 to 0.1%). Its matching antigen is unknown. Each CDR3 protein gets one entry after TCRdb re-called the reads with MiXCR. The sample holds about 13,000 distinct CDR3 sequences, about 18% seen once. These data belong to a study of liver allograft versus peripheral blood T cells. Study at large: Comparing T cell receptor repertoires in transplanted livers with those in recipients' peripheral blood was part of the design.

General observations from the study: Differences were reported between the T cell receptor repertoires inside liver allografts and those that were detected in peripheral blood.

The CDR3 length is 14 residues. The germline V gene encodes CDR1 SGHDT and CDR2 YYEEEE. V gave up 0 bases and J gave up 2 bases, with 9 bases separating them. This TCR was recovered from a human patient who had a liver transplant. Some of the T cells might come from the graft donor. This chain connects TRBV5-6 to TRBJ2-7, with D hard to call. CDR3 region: CASSLAAATYEQYF. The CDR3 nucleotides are TGTGCCAGCAGCTTGGCAGCTGCGACCTACGAGCAGTACTTC.